This T cell receptor (beta chain) was identified during a study of pediatric ulcerative colitis. At colonoscopy, a blood sample was also collected. The CDR3 consists of 15 residues. Trimming stripped 5 bases from V and 0 bases from J, with 11 bases between. The germline gives CDR1 MGHDK, CDR2 SYGVNS. The repertoire was sequenced with immunoSEQ multiplex PCR; TCRdb's copy has only in-frame clones and lacks some. The sample lists 64,000 or so clones; 77% were seen once. About this clone: Its antigen remains unidentified.

Study conclusions and caveats: Substantially fewer templates came from a couple of patients' blood samples.

Sequencing used blood. The receptor comes from a boy between 10 and 17 years old with moderate ulcerative colitis. The chain is built from TRBV25-1 and TRBJ1-3; the D gene is possibly TRBD1 (5 bases). CDR3 coding DNA: TGTGCCAGCAGTCGGGACTCCGTCTCTGGAAACACCATATATTTT. Translating gives CASSRDSVSGNTIYF. Drawing the rest from reference TRBV25-1 and TRBJ1-3, the complete variable domain is EADIYQTPRYLVIGTGKKITLECSQTMGHDKMYWYQQDPGMELHLIHYSYGVNSTEKGDLSSESTVSRIRTEHFPLTLESARPSHTSQYLCASSRDSVSGNTIYFGEGSWLTVV.